This is a list of T cell receptor beta chains from one sample in a study of human T cells and chemical hapten exposure. TCRdb reanalysed the RACE reads using MiXCR and keeps one entry per CDR3 protein. The sample contains over 75,000 distinct CDR3 sequences, around 7% of which appear only once. The sample here was whole blood, taken in connection with sensitization to the hapten diphenylcyclopropenone (DPC). These receptors all stem from a woman between 25 and 40 years old with alopecia areata. Some clones in this sample may be carry-over from other donors' samples. The CDR3 runs from the conserved cysteine through the conserved F or W. Rows give clone size only sometimes, using once, few, many, or a class for an expanded clone.

few TRBV7-2 CASSLVGQGFTEAFF
many TRBV20-1 CSARGLAKIDTQYF
many TRBV5-1 CASSFQTGMGYEQYF
few TRBV7-2 CASSLEALRGIYNSPLHF
. TRBV29-1 CSALVGAENQPQHF
. TRBV10-3 CAIRQTGSITDTQYF
few TRBV5-1 CASSQTSGVTYEQYF
many TRBV6-1 CASSAYSNQPQHF
many TRBV18 CASSAETTGAEAFF
. TRBV27 CASSPSYNQPQHF
few TRBV24-1 CATSARDSTNTEAFF
. TRBV20-1 CSASDRDYTYNEQFF
many TRBV6-6 CASSYPTTGDEQFF
few TRBV5-1 CASSYAGSVDTEAFF
. TRBV20-1 CSARDGNQWNEQFF
few TRBV4-1 CASSPGVSSYNEQFF
many TRBV7-6 CASSLKGPSYEQYF
many TRBV29-1 CSVEGGASGYTF
many TRBV6-6 CASSFHRQTYGYTF
many TRBV7-2 CASSAGSMTGNTIYF
many TRBV27 CASSLRNTGLGEQYF
. TRBV7-8 CASSPQTGREPQHF
few TRBV23-1 CASSPRMGQGDGQPQHF
few TRBV11-2 CASSGGRVSGANVLTF
few TRBV5-4 CAVQGRGIEDGYTF
many TRBV5-1 CASRGRMGEQYF
. TRBV30 CALWTAGYTF
many TRBV7-9 CASSPNAGGSYNEQFF